Included here is one T cell receptor beta chain sequence, with context. Its antigen remains unidentified. This record comes from a study of T cells in Graves' hyperthyroidism and ophthalmopathy. Findings and caveats of the study: Among clonotypes expanded in thyroid above 0.001, most were also found in blood.

The V gene lost 2 bases and the J gene lost 4 bases, with 17 bases spanning the gap. Germline lookup yields CDR1 SGHVS and CDR2 FQNEAQ. The CDR3 runs to 16 residues. RNA transcripts were the template for amplifying TCR beta CDR3 regions. When the TCR CDR3 underwent first-round RT-PCR, the HTBI primer set was used. MiXCR, run by TCRdb on the multiplex PCR reads, gives a single entry per CDR3 protein. The sample carries 560,000 or so distinct CDR3 sequences, just over 45% recorded once. This clonotype was sampled from a woman between 18 and 29 years old with Graves' hyperthyroidism. This chain links TRBV7-8 with TRBJ2-5, with D perhaps TRBD1 or TRBD2 (5 bases each). The sample comprised peripheral blood or thyroid tissue (not recorded which). CDR3: CASSLTHGASLETQYF. The CDR3 region has the DNA TGTGCCAGCAGCTTAACTCATGGGGCTAGCTTAGAGACCCAGTACTTC.